Presented here are 22 T cell receptor beta chains from one specimen sequenced in a study of cytomegalovirus exposure and HLA in healthy donors. This table comes from immunoSEQ multiplex PCR, and its TCRdb copy is limited to in-frame clones, with some not included. The table lists some 120,000 clones, around nine tenths of them singletons, with approximately 1.5% in the top ten. The sequencing input was PBMCs. The receptors shown here come from a man younger than 40 in good health and CMV-seronegative.

The chain carries TRBV9 and TRBJ1-2; D remains unclear. Trimming shortened V by 3 bases and J by 4 bases, and 19 bases separated the two germline ends. The CDR3 is 16 residues long. Germline CDR1 reads SGDLS; CDR2 reads YYNGEE. The CDR3 is CASSARASASAYGYTF. The CDR3 region has the DNA TGTGCCAGCAGCGCGAGGGCCTCAGCCTCCGCCTATGGCTACACCTTC.

The chain employs TRBV5-1 and TRBJ2-5; D remains unclear. Germline loops: CDR1 SGHRS, CDR2 YFSETQ. The V end lost 3 bases, the J end lost 0 bases, and 12 bases lay between the germline ends. The CDR3 spans 15 residues. CDR3 DNA sequence: TGCGCCAGCAGCTCTCGGGTCAAAAACCAAGAGACCCAGTACTTC. Its translation: CASSSRVKNQETQYF.

The chain links TRBV4-3 to TRBJ1-5; possibly TRBD1 for D (5 bases). CDR3 length: 15 residues. Trimming removed 4 bases at V and 5 bases at J, with 15 bases between. Germline assignment: CDR1 LGHNA and CDR2 YSLEER. CDR3 amino acids: CASSLDRFLDQPQHF. CDR3 DNA: TGCGCCAGCAGCCTCGACAGATTCCTCGATCAGCCCCAGCATTTT.

This chain connects TRBV29-1 to TRBJ2-4, with 9 bases aligning to TRBD2. The CDR3 is made up of 12 amino acids. Germline trimming cut 5 bases from V and 5 bases from J; bases unmatched to any gene: 1. Germline V gene sequence: CDR1 SQVTM, CDR2 ANQGSEA. The CDR3 loop reads CSVLAGENIQYF. CDR3 nucleotide sequence: TGCAGCGTTTTAGCGGGAGAAAACATTCAGTACTTC. The full variable domain, with the rest looked up from reference TRBV29-1 and TRBJ2-4, is SAVISQKPSRDICQRGTSLTIQCQVDSQVTMMFWYRQQPGQSLTLIATANQGSEATYESGFVIDKFPISRPNLTFSTLTVSNMSPEDSSIYLCSVLAGENIQYFGAGTRLSVL.

This clone was recorded only once. The chain uses TRBV27 and TRBJ2-7, with D possibly being TRBD2 (6 bases). V was cut by 7 bases and J by 3 bases, with 19 bases left in between. In germline, CDR1 is MNHEY, CDR2 SMNVEV (reference sequence). This CDR3 comprises 15 residues. CDR3 in amino acids: CASNPTGPGGYEQYF. In DNA form, the CDR3 reads TGTGCCAGCAATCCTACCGGGCCCGGGGGCTACGAGCAGTACTTC.

The chain uses TRBV19 and TRBJ1-1; D not resolved. Trimming removed 6 bases from V and 4 bases from J, with 12 bases in between. Germline-derived CDR1 and CDR2 are LNHDA and SQIVND (reference sequence). This CDR3 has 13 residues. CDR3 protein: CASSEDLGTEAFF. The CDR3 coding sequence is TGTGCCAGTAGCGAGGATTTGGGCACTGAAGCTTTCTTT.

The gene calls are TRBV10-3 and TRBJ1-5; TRBD1 agrees at 9 bases. Losses at the gene ends were 4 bases for V and 5 bases for J; bases not matched to a gene: 3. Germline CDR1 ENHRY, CDR2 SYGVKD. The CDR3 covers 14 residues. This CDR3 reads CAISGDRVYQPQHF. The CDR3 DNA follows: TGTGCCATCAGTGGGGACAGGGTTTATCAGCCCCAGCATTTT.

The rearrangement joins TRBV29-1 to TRBJ2-5, with 7 bases aligning to TRBD2. Per germline, CDR1 SQVTM and CDR2 ANQGSEA. After removal of 4 bases from V and 4 bases from J, the junction contained 6 bases not matched to a gene. There are 13 residues in the CDR3. The CDR3 DNA reads as TGCAGCGTTGGGGGGGGAGTTCGAGAGACCCAGTACTTC. This codes for CSVGGGVRETQYF.

The chain carries TRBV25-1 and TRBJ1-2; tentative D call: TRBD1 (6 bases). Germline lookup yields CDR1 MGHDK and CDR2 SYGVNS. V lost 7 bases and J 3 bases, leaving 15 bases between the germline ends. The CDR3 has 14 residues. CDR3 sequence: CASTRGGAYYGYTF. Written as DNA, the CDR3 is TGTGCCAGCACCCGCGGGGGCGCTTACTATGGCTACACCTTC.

V usage is TRBV5-1 and J usage is TRBJ2-5, with TRBD1 matching over 7 bases. CDR3 size: 16 residues. V gave up 0 bases and J gave up 5 bases; unmatched junction bases: 10. Germline V lookup: CDR1 SGHRS, CDR2 YFSETQ. The CDR3 DNA reads as TGCGCCAGCAGCTTGGTAGGTCTGGGGACAGAGGAGACCCAGTACTTC. Translated, it gives CASSLVGLGTEETQYF.

The chain carries TRBV11-2 and TRBJ2-1; TRBD1 aligns across 7 bases. From germline, CDR1 is SGHAT and CDR2 FQNNGV. J gave up 0 bases and V 5 bases, and 4 bases lay outside the gene matches. There are 15 residues in the CDR3. The CDR3 loop reads CASSKGTDSYNEQFF. CDR3 bases: TGTGCCAGCAGCAAGGGGACAGACTCCTACAATGAGCAGTTCTTC.

The V call is TRBV5-4, the J call TRBJ2-7; 9 bases line up with TRBD1. In germline, CDR1 is SGHNT, CDR2 YYREEE (reference sequence). V shed 4 bases, J shed 6 bases, and the junction held 5 bases outside the gene matches. This CDR3 has 13 amino acids. CDR3 sequence: CASSRDRVREQYF. In DNA, the CDR3 is TGTGCCAGCAGCCGGGACAGGGTTCGCGAGCAGTACTTC.

V usage is TRBV7-2 and J usage is TRBJ2-1; 13 nucleotides align to TRBD2. Trimming at V came to 5 bases and at J to 4 bases, leaving 14 bases not matched to a gene. The CDR3 extends over 19 amino acids. Germline V gene sequence: CDR1 SGHTA, CDR2 FQGNSA. CDR3 coding DNA: TGTGCCAGCAGCCTTCGACTAGCGGGAGGCCAATCCGCATACAATGAGCAGTTCTTC. Translation gives CASSLRLAGGQSAYNEQFF.

J is TRBJ2-5 and V is TRBV13; 10 positions match TRBD2. J lost 5 bases, V lost 3 bases, and 9 bases had no gene match. Germline values: CDR1 PRHDT, CDR2 FYEKMQ (reference sequence). The CDR3 sequence is 16 residues long. In DNA form, the CDR3 reads TGTGCCAGCAGCTTGGTAGCGGGAGGTTTAGTCGAGACCCAGTACTTC. It specifies CASSLVAGGLVETQYF.

The chain uses TRBV30 and TRBJ1-1, with 7 nucleotides matching TRBD1. V gave up 0 bases and J gave up 11 bases; unmatched junction bases: 9. CDR3 length: 13 residues. The germline V gene encodes CDR1 GTSNPN and CDR2 SVGIG (reference sequence). For the CDR3, the DNA is TGTGCCTGGAGTGTCTCGGCACAGGGGACCGCTTTCTTT. Translated, it gives CAWSVSAQGTAFF.

This chain connects TRBV5-1 to TRBJ1-1; TRBD1 aligns across 9 bases. V shed 4 bases, J shed 1 base, and the junction held 5 bases outside the gene matches. This CDR3 spans 15 amino acids. Germline-derived CDR1 and CDR2 are SGHRS and YFSETQ. CDR3 DNA: TGCGCCAGCAGCCGCAGACAGGGGGAGAACACTGAAGCTTTCTTT. Amino acid sequence: CASSRRQGENTEAFF.

The rearrangement links TRBV30 to TRBJ2-1, with TRBD2 matching over 13 bases. After removal of 1 base from V and 13 bases from J, the junction contained 10 bases not matched to a gene. Germline V lookup: CDR1 GTSNPN, CDR2 SVGIG (reference sequence). The CDR3 consists of 15 residues. This CDR3 is CAWSDGTSGTHSQFF. CDR3 sequence (DNA): TGTGCCTGGAGTGACGGGACTAGCGGGACCCATTCACAGTTCTTC.

This chain connects TRBV19 to TRBJ2-1; TRBD2 aligns across 9 bases. The CDR3 covers 15 residues. CDR1 is LNHDA, CDR2 SQIVND, per germline (reference sequence). V lost 8 bases and J lost 4; bases outside the gene matches: 9. The CDR3 spells CASLDGSGRYNEQFF. The CDR3 coding sequence is TGTGCCAGTCTCGATGGTAGCGGGAGATACAATGAGCAGTTCTTC.

This sequence joins TRBV5-1 and TRBJ2-6, with D tentatively TRBD1 (5 bases). This CDR3 comprises 16 residues. The V gene lost 6 bases and the J gene lost 0 bases, with 13 bases spanning the gap. Germline V gene lookup returns CDR1 SGHRS and CDR2 YFSETQ. CDR3 sequence (DNA): TGCGCCAGCAACCTAGACAGACTCTCTGGGGCCAACGTCCTGACTTTC. Encoded protein: CASNLDRLSGANVLTF.

The chain recombines TRBV7-2 with TRBJ2-4, with 11 bases matching TRBD2. CDR3 length equals 17 residues. CDR1 is SGHTA and CDR2 is FQGNSA in the germline V gene. Trimming removed 5 bases from V and 6 bases from J; junction bases left unmatched: 12. The CDR3 region is CASSPTSGRLDGNIQYF. The CDR3 DNA sequence: TGTGCCAGCAGCCCCACTAGCGGGAGATTGGATGGAAACATTCAGTACTTC.

The CDR3 coding sequence is TGCGCCAGCAGCCTCGGGACTACTTTATACGAGCAGTACTTC. Protein sequence: CASSLGTTLYEQYF. The chain combines TRBV5-1 with TRBJ2-7, with TRBD2 matching 7 bases. CDR3 size: 14 residues. The V gene's germline CDR1 is SGHRS and CDR2 YFSETQ. After removal of 4 bases from V and 4 bases from J, the junction contained 8 bases not matched to a gene.

This chain uses TRBV14 with TRBJ1-1; tentatively, D is TRBD1 (5 bases). Germline values: CDR1 SGHDN, CDR2 FVKESK. The V and J ends lost 0 bases and 10 bases respectively, with 15 bases between them. The CDR3 loop spans 14 amino acids. CDR3 DNA sequence: TGTGCCAGCAGCCAAGATCCGGGGGGAAGGGGAGCTTTCTTT. As protein: CASSQDPGGRGAFF.